This T cell receptor beta chain was captured in a study of T cell repertoires in cytomegalovirus infection. Overall study results and limits: Pooled public TCR beta family frequency picked out CMV carriers with the relevant HLA.

V was trimmed by 5 bases and J by 1 base, leaving 12 bases between them. The CDR3 has 15 amino acids. Germline assignment: CDR1 SNHLY and CDR2 FYNNEI. As to this clonotype: Its antigen is as yet unknown.

TCRdb itself ran the reads through MiXCR, one entry per CDR3 protein. The sample records about 250,000 distinct CDR3 sequences, 9% to 15% being singletons. The rearrangement uses TRBV2 and TRBJ2-1, with D possibly TRBD2 on 6 matching bases. The sample consisted of PBMCs. The clonotype was recovered from a human donor in good health (CMV status not recorded). Some clones in this sample may be carry-over from other donors' samples. The CDR3 DNA reads TGTGCCAGCAGTTTCGCGGGACGTTCCTACAATGAGCAGTTCTTC. This translates into CASSFAGRSYNEQFF.